This T cell receptor beta chain comes out of a study of blood T cell repertoires in COVID-19. Study summary: Spain, Italy and the United States supplied samples that represented acute and convalescent COVID-19. T cells, B-cell-depleted T cells, or PBMCs provided the cDNA or gDNA that served as material.

The V gene end was trimmed by 4 bases and the J gene end by 0 bases; junction bases not matched to a gene: 7. Germline-derived CDR1 and CDR2 are LGHNA and YNFKEQ. The CDR3 contains 17 residues. Libraries were prepared by immunoSEQ multiplex PCR; TCRdb keeps only in-frame clonotypes and omits some of them. The sample comprises 200,000 to 300,000 clones, 85% to 90% of which are singletons, and about 4% rests with the top ten. The specimen sequenced was PBMCs or T cells enriched from blood (not recorded which). The V call is TRBV4-2, the J call TRBJ2-2; 8 nucleotides line up with TRBD1. This receptor was obtained from a woman between 25 and 40 years old who had recovered from COVID-19. The CDR3 DNA is TGTGCCAGCAGCCCCAGGACAGGGACGACGAACACCGGGGAGCTGTTTTTT. This translates into CASSPRTGTTNTGELFF.